This TCR beta chain was retrieved from a study of blood T cell repertoires in COVID-19. Study-level information: Acute and convalescent COVID-19 samples came from the United States, Italy and Spain.

Germline V gene data show CDR1 as SNHLY and CDR2 as FYNNEI. Germline trimming cut 7 bases from V and 1 base from J; bases unmatched to any gene: 6. The CDR3 spans 14 residues. Original processing methods: It was from reference gene primer amplification that nucleated cell counts were estimated. The data were produced by immunoSEQ multiplex PCR, yet TCRdb's version contains in-frame clones alone and is incomplete. From that table come the V and J calls and clone size; the DNA was used to work out D and trimming. The repertoire holds some 80,000 clones, with about 88% as singletons. The chain carries TRBV2 and TRBJ1-2; 7 bases align to TRBD1. This clonotype was sampled from a human donor in a cohort sampled during active COVID-19. Input material: peripheral blood. The CDR3 region has the DNA TGTGCCAGCACTAGACAGGGCATTAACTATGGCTACACCTTC. Amino acid sequence: CASTRQGINYGYTF. Full variable domain (outside the CDR3, taken from reference TRBV2 and TRBJ1-2): EPEVTQTPSHQVTQMGQEVILRCVPISNHLYFYWYRQILGQKVEFLVSFYNNEISEKSEIFDDQFSVERPDGSNFTLKIRSTKLEDSAMYFCASTRQGINYGYTFGSGTRLTVV.